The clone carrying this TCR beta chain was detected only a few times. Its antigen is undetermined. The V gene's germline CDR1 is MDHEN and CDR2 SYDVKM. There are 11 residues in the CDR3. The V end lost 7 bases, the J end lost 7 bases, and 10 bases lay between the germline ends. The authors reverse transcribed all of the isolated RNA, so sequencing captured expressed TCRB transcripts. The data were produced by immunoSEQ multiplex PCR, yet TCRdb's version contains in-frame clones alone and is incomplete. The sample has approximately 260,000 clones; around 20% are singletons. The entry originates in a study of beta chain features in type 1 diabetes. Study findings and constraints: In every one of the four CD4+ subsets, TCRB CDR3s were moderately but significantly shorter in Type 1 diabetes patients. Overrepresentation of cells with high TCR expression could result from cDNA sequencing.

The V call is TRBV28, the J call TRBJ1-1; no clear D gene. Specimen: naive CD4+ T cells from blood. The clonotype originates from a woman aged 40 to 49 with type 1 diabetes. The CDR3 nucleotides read TGTGCCAGCACCGAAAGGAGTGAAGCTTTCTTT. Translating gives CASTERSEAFF.